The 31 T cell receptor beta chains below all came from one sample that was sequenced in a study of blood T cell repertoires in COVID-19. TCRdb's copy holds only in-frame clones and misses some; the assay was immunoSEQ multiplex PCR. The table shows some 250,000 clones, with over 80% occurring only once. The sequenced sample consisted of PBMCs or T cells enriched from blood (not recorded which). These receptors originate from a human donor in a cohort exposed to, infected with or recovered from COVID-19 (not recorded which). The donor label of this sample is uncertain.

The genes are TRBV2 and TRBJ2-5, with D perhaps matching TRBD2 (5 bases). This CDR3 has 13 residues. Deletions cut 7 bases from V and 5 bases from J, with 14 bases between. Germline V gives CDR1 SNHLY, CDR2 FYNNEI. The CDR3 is CASTVKPGETQYF. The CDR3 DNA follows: TGTGCCAGCACGGTCAAACCGGGGGAGACCCAGTACTTC.

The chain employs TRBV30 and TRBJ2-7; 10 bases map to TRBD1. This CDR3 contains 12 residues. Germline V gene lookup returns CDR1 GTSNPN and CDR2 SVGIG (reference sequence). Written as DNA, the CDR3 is TGTGCGAGGACAGGGGGGGGCTACGAGCAGTACTTC. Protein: CARTGGGYEQYF.

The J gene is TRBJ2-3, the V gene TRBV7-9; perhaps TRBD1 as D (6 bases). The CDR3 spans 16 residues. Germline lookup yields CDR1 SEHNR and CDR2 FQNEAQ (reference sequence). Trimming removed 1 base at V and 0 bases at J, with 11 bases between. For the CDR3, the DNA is TGTGCCAGCAGCTTAGATGGGACACCGAGCACAGATACGCAGTATTTT. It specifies CASSLDGTPSTDTQYF.

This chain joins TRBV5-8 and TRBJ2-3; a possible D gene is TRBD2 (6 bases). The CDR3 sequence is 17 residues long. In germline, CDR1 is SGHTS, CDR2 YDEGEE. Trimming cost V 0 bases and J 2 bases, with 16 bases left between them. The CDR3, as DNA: TGTGCCAGCAGCTTGGTATCGGGGGTACACCACACAGATACGCAGTATTTT. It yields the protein CASSLVSGVHHTDTQYF.

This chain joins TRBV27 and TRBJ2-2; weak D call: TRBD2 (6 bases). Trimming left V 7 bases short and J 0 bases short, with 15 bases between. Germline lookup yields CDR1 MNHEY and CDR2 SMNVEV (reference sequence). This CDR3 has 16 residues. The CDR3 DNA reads TGTGCCAGCACCCTCTTGGGGGGTCCGAACACCGGGGAGCTGTTTTTT. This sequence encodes CASTLLGGPNTGELFF.

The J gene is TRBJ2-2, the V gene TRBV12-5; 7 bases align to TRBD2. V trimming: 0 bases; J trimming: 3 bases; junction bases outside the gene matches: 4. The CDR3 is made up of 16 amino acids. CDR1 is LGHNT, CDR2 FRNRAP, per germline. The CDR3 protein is CASGLVLGRDTGELFF. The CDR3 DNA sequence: TGTGCTAGTGGTTTGGTTCTGGGGAGGGACACCGGGGAGCTGTTTTTT.

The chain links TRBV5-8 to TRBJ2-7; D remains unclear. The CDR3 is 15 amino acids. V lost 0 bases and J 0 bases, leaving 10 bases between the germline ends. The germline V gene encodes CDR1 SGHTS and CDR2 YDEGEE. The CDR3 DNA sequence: TGTGCCAGCAGCTTGGCCGTGGCGGCCTCCTACGAGCAGTACTTC. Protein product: CASSLAVAASYEQYF.

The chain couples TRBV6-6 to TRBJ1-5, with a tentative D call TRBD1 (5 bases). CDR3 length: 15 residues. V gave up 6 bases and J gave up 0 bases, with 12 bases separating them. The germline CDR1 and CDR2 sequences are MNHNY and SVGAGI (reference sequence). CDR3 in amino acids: CASRLTANSNQPQHF. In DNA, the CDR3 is TGTGCCAGCAGATTGACAGCTAATAGCAATCAGCCCCAGCATTTT.

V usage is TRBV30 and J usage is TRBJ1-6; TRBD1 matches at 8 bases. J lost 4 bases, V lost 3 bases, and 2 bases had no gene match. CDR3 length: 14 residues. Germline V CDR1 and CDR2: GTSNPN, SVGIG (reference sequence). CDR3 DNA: TGTGCCTGGAGCCGGGACAGGTATAATTCACCCCTCCACTTT. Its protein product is CAWSRDRYNSPLHF.

CDR3 nucleotide sequence: TGTGCCAGCAGCCAGTTTGGCCGCGGAAACACCATATATTTT. It specifies CASSQFGRGNTIYF. The rearrangement joins TRBV3-1 (or the pseudogene TRBV3-2) to TRBJ1-3; D not resolved. The CDR3 sequence is 14 residues long. Germline V lookup: CDR1 LGHDT, CDR2 YNNKEL (reference sequence). V lost 3 bases and J 4 bases, leaving 10 bases between the germline ends.

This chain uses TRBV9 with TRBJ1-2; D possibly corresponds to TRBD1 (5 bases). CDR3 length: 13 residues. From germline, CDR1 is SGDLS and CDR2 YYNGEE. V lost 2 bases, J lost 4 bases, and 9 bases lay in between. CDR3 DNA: TGTGCCAGCAGCGTTGAAGGGGTCTATGGCTACACCTTC. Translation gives CASSVEGVYGYTF.

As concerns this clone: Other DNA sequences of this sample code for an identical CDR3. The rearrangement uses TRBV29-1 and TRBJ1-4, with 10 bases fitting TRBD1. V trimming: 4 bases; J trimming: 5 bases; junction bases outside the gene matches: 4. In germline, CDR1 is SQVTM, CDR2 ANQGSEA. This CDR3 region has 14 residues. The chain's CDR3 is CSVVPGQGNEKLFF. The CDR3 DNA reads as TGCAGCGTTGTACCGGGACAGGGGAATGAAAAACTGTTTTTT.

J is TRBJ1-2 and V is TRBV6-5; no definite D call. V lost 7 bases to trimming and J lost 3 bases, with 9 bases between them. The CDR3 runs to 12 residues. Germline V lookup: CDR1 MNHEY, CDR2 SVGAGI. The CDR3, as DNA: TGTGCCAGCACCCTGTCCCACTATGGCTACACCTTC. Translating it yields CASTLSHYGYTF.

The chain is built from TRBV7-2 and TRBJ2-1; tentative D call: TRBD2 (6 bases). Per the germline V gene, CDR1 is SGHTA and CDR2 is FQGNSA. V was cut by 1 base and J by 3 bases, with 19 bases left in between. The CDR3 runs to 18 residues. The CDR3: CASSLVLGGGVRYNEQFF. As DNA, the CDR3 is TGTGCCAGCAGCTTAGTTCTCGGTGGCGGGGTCCGCTACAATGAGCAGTTCTTC.

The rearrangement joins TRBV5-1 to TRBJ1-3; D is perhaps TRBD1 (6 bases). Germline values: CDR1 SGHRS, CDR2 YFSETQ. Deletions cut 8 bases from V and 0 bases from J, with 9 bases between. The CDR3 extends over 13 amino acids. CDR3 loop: CASQQGSGNTIYF. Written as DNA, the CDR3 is TGCGCCAGTCAACAGGGCTCTGGAAACACCATATATTTT.

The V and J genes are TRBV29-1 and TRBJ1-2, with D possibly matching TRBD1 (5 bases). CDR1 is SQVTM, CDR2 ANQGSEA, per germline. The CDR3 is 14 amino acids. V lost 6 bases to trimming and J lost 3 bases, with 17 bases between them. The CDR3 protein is CSVVTGDGHYGYTF. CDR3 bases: TGCAGCGTCGTAACGGGGGACGGACACTATGGCTACACCTTC. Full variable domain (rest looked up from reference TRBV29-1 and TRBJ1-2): SAVISQKPSRDICQRGTSLTIQCQVDSQVTMMFWYRQQPGQSLTLIATANQGSEATYESGFVIDKFPISRPNLTFSTLTVSNMSPEDSSIYLCSVVTGDGHYGYTFGSGTRLTVV.

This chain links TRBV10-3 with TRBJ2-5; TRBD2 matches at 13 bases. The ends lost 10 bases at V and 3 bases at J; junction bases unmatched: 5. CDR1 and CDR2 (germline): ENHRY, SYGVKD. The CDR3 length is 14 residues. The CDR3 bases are TGTGCCACTCGACTAGCGGGGGGTAAAGAGACCCAGTACTTC. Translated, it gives CATRLAGGKETQYF.

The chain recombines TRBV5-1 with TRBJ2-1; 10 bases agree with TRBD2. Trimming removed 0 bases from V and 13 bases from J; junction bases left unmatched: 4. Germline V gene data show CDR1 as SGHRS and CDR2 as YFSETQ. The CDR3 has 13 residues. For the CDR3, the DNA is TGCGCCAGCAGCTTGGGACTAGCGGGTTTCCAGTTCTTC. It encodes CASSLGLAGFQFF.

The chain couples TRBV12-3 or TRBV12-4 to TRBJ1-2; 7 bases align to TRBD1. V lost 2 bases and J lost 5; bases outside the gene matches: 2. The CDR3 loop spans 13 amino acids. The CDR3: CASSLRQGYGYTF. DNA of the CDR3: TGTGCCAGCAGTTTACGACAGGGTTATGGCTACACCTTC.

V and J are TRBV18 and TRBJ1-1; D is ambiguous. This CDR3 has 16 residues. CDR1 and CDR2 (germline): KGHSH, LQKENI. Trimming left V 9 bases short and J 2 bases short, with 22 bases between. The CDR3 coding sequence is TGTGCCAGTTGCTCCGGGTCCCATTCTTTAAACACTGAAGCTTTCTTT. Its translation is CASCSGSHSLNTEAFF.

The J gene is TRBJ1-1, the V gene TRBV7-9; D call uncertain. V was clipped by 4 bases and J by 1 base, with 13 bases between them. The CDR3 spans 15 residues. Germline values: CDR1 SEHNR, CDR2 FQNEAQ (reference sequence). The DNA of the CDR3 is TGTGCCAGCAGCTCCTTTCCCCACGGGAACACTGAAGCTTTCTTT. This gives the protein CASSSFPHGNTEAFF.

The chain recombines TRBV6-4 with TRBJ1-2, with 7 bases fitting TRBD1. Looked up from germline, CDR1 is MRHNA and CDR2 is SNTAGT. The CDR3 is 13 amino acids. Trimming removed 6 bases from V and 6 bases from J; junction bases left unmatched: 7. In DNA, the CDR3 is TGTGCCAGCAGGAGACAGGGATCGGATGGCTACACCTTC. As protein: CASRRQGSDGYTF.

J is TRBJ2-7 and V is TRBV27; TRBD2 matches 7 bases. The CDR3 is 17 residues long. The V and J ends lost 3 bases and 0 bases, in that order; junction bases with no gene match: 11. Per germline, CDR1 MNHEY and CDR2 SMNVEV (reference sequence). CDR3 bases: TGTGCCAGCAGTTTCCAACCGAGCGGGGCGACCTCCTACGAGCAGTACTTC. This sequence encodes CASSFQPSGATSYEQYF.

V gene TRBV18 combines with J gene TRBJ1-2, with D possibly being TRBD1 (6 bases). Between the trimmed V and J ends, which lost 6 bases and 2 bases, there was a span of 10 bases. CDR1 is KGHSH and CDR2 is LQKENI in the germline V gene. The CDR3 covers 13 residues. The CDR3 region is CASSPTGNYGYTF. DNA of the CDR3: TGTGCCAGCTCTCCAACAGGGAACTATGGCTACACCTTC.

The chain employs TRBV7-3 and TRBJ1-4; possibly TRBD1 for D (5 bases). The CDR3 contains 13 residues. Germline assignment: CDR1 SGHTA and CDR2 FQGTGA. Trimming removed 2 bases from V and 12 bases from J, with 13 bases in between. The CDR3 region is CASSLDPGGELFF. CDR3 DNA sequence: TGTGCCAGCAGCTTAGATCCCGGGGGGGAACTGTTTTTT.

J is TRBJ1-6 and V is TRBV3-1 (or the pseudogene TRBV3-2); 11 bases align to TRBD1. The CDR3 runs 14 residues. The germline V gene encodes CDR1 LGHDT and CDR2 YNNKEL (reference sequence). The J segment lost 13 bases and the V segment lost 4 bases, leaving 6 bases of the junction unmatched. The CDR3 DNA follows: TGTGCCAGCAGCCCCTCGGGACAGGGGGGGCCCCTCCACTTT. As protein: CASSPSGQGGPLHF.

CDR3 amino acids: CASSWGTGGGKNIQYF. The DNA of the CDR3 is TGCGCCAGCAGCTGGGGTACAGGGGGCGGGAAAAACATTCAGTACTTC. The gene calls are TRBV5-1 and TRBJ2-4; TRBD1 matches 9 bases. The CDR3 is 16 amino acids. Trimming took 3 bases from V and 4 from J; bases not matched to a gene: 8. Germline loops: CDR1 SGHRS, CDR2 YFSETQ.

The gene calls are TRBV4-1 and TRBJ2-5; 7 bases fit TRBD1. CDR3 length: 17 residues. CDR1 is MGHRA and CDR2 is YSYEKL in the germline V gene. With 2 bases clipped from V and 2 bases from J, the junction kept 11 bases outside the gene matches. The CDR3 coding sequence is TGCGCCAGCAGCCAAAGGGGGCCGGGTCTCAAACAAGAGACCCAGTACTTC. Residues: CASSQRGPGLKQETQYF.

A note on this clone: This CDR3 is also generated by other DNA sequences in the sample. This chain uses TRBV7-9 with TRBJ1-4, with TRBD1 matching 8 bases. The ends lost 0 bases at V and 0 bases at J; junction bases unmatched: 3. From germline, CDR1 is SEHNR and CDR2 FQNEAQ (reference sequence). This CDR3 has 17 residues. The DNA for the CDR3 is TGTGCCAGCAGCTTAGCCGGGACAGGCGCAACTAATGAAAAACTGTTTTTT. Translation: CASSLAGTGATNEKLFF.

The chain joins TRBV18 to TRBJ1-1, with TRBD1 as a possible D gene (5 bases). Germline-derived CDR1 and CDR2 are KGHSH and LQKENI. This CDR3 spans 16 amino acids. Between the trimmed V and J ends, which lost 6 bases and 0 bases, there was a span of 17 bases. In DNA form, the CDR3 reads TGTGCCAGCTCCCGTCGGGGGGGGGATATGAACACTGAAGCTTTCTTT. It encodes CASSRRGGDMNTEAFF.

This CDR3 is CASSRFRDSSPRSGNTIYF. The CDR3 bases are TGTGCCAGCAGCCGCTTCCGGGACAGTTCTCCGAGGTCTGGAAACACCATATATTTT. The gene calls are TRBV7-6 and TRBJ1-3; 7 positions match TRBD1. The V gene's germline CDR1 is SGHVS and CDR2 FNYEAQ. Trimming at V came to 5 bases and at J to 1 base, leaving 17 bases not matched to a gene. The CDR3 length is 19 residues.